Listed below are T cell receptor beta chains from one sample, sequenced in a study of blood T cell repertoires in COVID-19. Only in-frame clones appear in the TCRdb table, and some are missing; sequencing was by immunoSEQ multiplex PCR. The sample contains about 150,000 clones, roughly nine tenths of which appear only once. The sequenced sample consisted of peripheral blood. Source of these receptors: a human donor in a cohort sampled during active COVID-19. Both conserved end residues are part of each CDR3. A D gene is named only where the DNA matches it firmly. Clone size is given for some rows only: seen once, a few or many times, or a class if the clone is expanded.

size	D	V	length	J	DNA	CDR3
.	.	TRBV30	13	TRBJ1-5	TGTGCCTGGAGTGCAGGGGTTGGGCAGCCCCAGCATTTT	CAWSAGVGQPQHF
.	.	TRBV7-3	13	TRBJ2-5	TGTGCCAGCAGCCCCGGTCGGGGGGAGACCCAGTACTTC	CASSPGRGETQYF
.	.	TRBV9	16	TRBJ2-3	TGTGCCAGCAGCGTAGGGCCACAGGTCGGTTCGGATACGCAGTATTTT	CASSVGPQVGSDTQYF
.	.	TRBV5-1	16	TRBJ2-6	TGCGCCAGCAGCTTGGGGCTGCCATCTGGGGCCAACGTCCTGACTTTC	CASSLGLPSGANVLTF
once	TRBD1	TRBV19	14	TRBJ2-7	TGTGCCAGTTCGACGACAGGGAGCTCCTACGAGCAGTACTTC	CASSTTGSSYEQYF
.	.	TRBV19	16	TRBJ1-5	TGTGCCAGTAGTATGTGGAGACGGGGGAACAATCAGCCCCAGCATTTT	CASSMWRRGNNQPQHF
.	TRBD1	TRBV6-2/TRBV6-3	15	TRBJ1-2	TGTGCCAGCAGTCCACCTAGGACAGGGGGTGACGGCTACACCTTC	CASSPPRTGGDGYTF
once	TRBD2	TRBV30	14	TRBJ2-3	TGTGCCTGGACTAGCGGGGGGGCGACAGATACGCAGTATTTT	CAWTSGGATDTQYF
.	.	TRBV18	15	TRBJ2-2	TGTGCCAGCTCACCACCTGACTCCTCCGACGGGGAGCTGTTTTTT	CASSPPDSSDGELFF
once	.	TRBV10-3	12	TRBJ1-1	TGTGCCATCAGTGAGTCGGCGGCCGGGGCTTTCTTT	CAISESAAGAFF
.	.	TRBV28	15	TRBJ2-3	TGTGCCAGCAGTCCCCCAGGGGGGTCCACAGATACGCAGTATTTT	CASSPPGGSTDTQYF
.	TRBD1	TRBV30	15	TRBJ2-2	TGTGCCTGGTCTCCACCCAGGGGGCGGACCGGGGAGCTGTTTTTT	CAWSPPRGRTGELFF
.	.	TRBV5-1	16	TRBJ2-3	TGCGCCAGCAGCTTGGAAGGGGAGGTGAACGGTGGGACGCAGTATTTT	CASSLEGEVNGGTQYF
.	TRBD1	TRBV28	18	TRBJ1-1	TGTGCCAGCAGGTCCCCCATTAAGGGGGCGTCCCTAGGGACTGAAGCTTTCTTT	CASRSPIKGASLGTEAFF
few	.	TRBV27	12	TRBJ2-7	TGTGCCAGCAGCCCCCCCGGGGTCGAGCAGTACTTC	CASSPPGVEQYF
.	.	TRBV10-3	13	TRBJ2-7	TGTGCCATCAGTGTCGGGGACTTCTACGAGCAGTACTTC	CAISVGDFYEQYF
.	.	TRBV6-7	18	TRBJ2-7	TGTGCCAGCAGCAAAATATCTTCGTTCCGGGGGTTTACCTACGAGCAGTACTTC	CASSKISSFRGFTYEQYF
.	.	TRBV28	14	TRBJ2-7	TGTGCCAGCAGTTTAAGTCCGGGAAGCTACGAGCAGTACTTC	CASSLSPGSYEQYF
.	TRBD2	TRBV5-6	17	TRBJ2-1	TGTGCCAGCAGCTTGGGAACAAGGACTAGCGGGAGAAATGAGCAGTTCTTC	CASSLGTRTSGRNEQFF
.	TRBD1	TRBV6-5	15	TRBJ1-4	TGTGCCAGCAGTCCCCAGGGGCAGGGGGATGAAAAACTGTTTTTT	CASSPQGQGDEKLFF
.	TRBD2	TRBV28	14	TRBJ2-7	TGTGCCAGTGGGGGACTAGCGGATTACTACGAGCAGTACTTC	CASGGLADYYEQYF
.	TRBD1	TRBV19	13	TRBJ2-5	TGTGCCAGTTCGGGACAGGGAAAAGAGACCCAGTACTTC	CASSGQGKETQYF
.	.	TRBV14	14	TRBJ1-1	TGTGCCAGCAGCCATCGCGGTCCGAACACTGAAGCTTTCTTT	CASSHRGPNTEAFF
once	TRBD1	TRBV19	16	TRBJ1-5	TGTGCCAGTGCGACCGGGACAGGGGGTTGGGATCAGCCCCAGCATTTT	CASATGTGGWDQPQHF
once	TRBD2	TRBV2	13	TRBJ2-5	TGTGCCAGCAATCGCGGGGGACAAGAGACCCAGTACTTC	CASNRGGQETQYF
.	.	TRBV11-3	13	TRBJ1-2	TGTGCCAGCAGCTCGGACAGAAACTATGGCTACACCTTC	CASSSDRNYGYTF
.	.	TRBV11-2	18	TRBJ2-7	TGTGCCAGCAGCTTAGATTACCGTCTTGACTCCGCATCGGGGGAGCAGTACTTC	CASSLDYRLDSASGEQYF
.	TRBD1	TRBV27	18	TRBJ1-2	TGTGCCAGCAGCCTATCTAGGAACCGGGACAGGGGGCAAGAAGGCTACACCTTC	CASSLSRNRDRGQEGYTF
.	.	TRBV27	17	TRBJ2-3	TGTGCCAGCAGTTTCCAGAATTCCGCCGTACTGACTGATACGCAGTATTTT	CASSFQNSAVLTDTQYF
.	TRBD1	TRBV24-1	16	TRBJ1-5	TGTGCCACCAGTGAAACAGGGACAGGGAGGGATCAGCCCCAGCATTTT	CATSETGTGRDQPQHF
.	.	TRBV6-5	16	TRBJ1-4	TGTGCCAGCAGTTACTCTGGGGGAGGAACTAATGAAAAACTGTTTTTT	CASSYSGGGTNEKLFF
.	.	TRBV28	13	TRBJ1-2	TGTGCCAGCAGTTCCCCTAGGGGTTATGGCTACACCTTC	CASSSPRGYGYTF
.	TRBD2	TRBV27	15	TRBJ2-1	TGTGCCAGCAGTTTATTAGCGGGATGGTTCAATGAGCAGTTCTTC	CASSLLAGWFNEQFF
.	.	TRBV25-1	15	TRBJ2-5	TGTGCCAGCAGTGCGGGTCCGATGCGTCAAGAGACCCAGTACTTC	CASSAGPMRQETQYF
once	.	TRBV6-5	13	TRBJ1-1	TGTGCCAGCAGGGCCGGGACTAACACTGAAGCTTTCTTT	CASRAGTNTEAFF
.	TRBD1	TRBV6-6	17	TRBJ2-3	TGTGCCAGCAGTCCCCGGACAGGGGTCTTACTCACAGATACGCAGTATTTT	CASSPRTGVLLTDTQYF
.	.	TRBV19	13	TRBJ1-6	TGTGCCAGTAGGTCCGGGGTAAATTCACCCCTCCACTTT	CASRSGVNSPLHF
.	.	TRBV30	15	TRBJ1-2	TGTGCCTGGAGTGTACCACAGATAGCTAACTATGGCTACACCTTC	CAWSVPQIANYGYTF
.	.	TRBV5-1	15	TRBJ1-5	TGCGCCAGCAGCTTGACAGGGAAGAGCGATCAGCCCCAGCATTTT	CASSLTGKSDQPQHF
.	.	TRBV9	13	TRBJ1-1	TGTGCCAGCAGTTTAGGGGGGGACACTGAAGCTTTCTTT	CASSLGGDTEAFF
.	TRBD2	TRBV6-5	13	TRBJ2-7	TGTGCCAGCGGGGGAGGGAGGGTCTACGAGCAGTACTTC	CASGGGRVYEQYF
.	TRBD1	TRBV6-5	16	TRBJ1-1	TGTGCCAGCAGTTACGTCGGACAGGGGGCCGACACTGAAGCTTTCTTT	CASSYVGQGADTEAFF
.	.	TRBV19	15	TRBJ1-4	TGTGCCAGTAGTATCCCGGGACGGGGGAATGAAAAACTGTTTTTT	CASSIPGRGNEKLFF
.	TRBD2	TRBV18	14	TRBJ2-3	TGTGCCAGCTCACCAGCGGGGGGCACAGATACGCAGTATTTT	CASSPAGGTDTQYF
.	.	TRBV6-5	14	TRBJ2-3	TGTGCCAGCCTAAGTGAGCGGAGCACAGATACGCAGTATTTT	CASLSERSTDTQYF
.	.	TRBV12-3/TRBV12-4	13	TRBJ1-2	TGTGCCAGCAGTTTACAACAGGTACATGGCTACACCTTC	CASSLQQVHGYTF
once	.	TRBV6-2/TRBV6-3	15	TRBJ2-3	TGTGCCAGCAGCCCGGTCCTATCTGGCACAGATACGCAGTATTTT	CASSPVLSGTDTQYF
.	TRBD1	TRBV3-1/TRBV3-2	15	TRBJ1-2	TGTGCCAGCAGCCCGGAAGACAGGGGGCAAAGGGGCTACACCTTC	CASSPEDRGQRGYTF
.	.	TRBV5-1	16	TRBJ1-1	TGCGCCAGCAGCTCTCCCCTAACTGGGGAGGATACTGAAGCTTTCTTT	CASSSPLTGEDTEAFF
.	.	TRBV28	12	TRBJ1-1	TGTGCCAGCAGTTGGCCCGGGGGATCAGCTTTCTTT	CASSWPGGSAFF
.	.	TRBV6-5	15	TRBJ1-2	TGTGCCAGCAGTTACGCGGGGGCGTCGGACTATGGCTACACCTTC	CASSYAGASDYGYTF
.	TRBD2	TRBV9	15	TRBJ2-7	TGTGCCAGCAGCCCGACACTAGCGGAACGATACGAGCAGTACTTC	CASSPTLAERYEQYF
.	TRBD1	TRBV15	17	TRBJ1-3	TGTGCCACCAGCTCGCACCAAGGGGGCCCCTCTGGAAACACCATATATTTT	CATSSHQGGPSGNTIYF
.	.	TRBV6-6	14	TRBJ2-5	TGTGCCAGCAGTCCCGGTAGGGGACAAGAGACCCAGTACTTC	CASSPGRGQETQYF
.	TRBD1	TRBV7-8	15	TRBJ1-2	TGTGCCAGCAGCTTAGAGGTCAGGGGGCATTATGGCTACACCTTC	CASSLEVRGHYGYTF
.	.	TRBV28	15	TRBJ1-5	TGTGCCAGCAGTTTCCGGGGGTCAGGCAATCAGCCCCAGCATTTT	CASSFRGSGNQPQHF
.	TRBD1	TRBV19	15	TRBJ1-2	TGTGCCAGTAGTAGGGGACAGGGGGTTTTCTATGGCTACACCTTC	CASSRGQGVFYGYTF
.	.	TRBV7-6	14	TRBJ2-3	TGTGCCAGCAGCCAGACTACGACCACAGATACGCAGTATTTT	CASSQTTTTDTQYF
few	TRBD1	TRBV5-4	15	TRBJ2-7	TGTGCCAGCAGCTGGGGGGGACAGGGACTCTACGAGCAGTACTTC	CASSWGGQGLYEQYF
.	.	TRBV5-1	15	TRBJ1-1	TGCGCCAGCAGCTTGCAGACAGTCTCGAACACTGAAGCTTTCTTT	CASSLQTVSNTEAFF